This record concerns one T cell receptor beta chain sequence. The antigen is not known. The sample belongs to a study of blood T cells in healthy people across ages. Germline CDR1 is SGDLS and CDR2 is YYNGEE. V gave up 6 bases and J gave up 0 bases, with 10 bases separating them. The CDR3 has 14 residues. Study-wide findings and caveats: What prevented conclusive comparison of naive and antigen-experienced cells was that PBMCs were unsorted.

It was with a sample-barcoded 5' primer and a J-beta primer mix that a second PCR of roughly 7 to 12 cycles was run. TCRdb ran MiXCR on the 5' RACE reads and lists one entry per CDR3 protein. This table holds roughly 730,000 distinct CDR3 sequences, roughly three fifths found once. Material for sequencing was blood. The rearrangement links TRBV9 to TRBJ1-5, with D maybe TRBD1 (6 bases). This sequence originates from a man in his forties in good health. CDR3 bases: TGTGCCAGCACGACAGGTGATAGCAATCAGCCCCAGCATTTT. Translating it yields CASTTGDSNQPQHF.